The clone carrying this T cell receptor beta chain was recorded many times. Its specificity is not known. These data come from a study of identical twins. Study-wide results and limits: Cord blood's abundant beta clonotypes had fewer insertions, unlike memory repertoires. Where out-of-frame alpha sequences were twin-shared, they showed excess low generation probability.

CDR1 and CDR2 from the germline V gene are SGHRS and YFSETQ. V was pared by 3 bases and J by 9 bases, with 10 bases between. This CDR3 region has 12 residues. TCRdb recomputed calls from the 5' RACE reads with MiXCR, one row per CDR3 protein. In the table there are fewer than 500,000 distinct CDR3 sequences, about 13% of which are singletons. The data also belong to a second study, concerning yellow fever vaccine responses in identical twins.

Sequencing input: CD4+ T cells sorted from blood. This TCR was recovered from a woman aged 18-29 years in good health. J is TRBJ2-1 and V is TRBV5-1; tentatively, D is TRBD2 (5 bases). The CDR3 sequence: CASSSEGSEQFF. The CDR3 DNA is TGCGCCAGCAGCTCCGAGGGTTCTGAGCAGTTCTTC.